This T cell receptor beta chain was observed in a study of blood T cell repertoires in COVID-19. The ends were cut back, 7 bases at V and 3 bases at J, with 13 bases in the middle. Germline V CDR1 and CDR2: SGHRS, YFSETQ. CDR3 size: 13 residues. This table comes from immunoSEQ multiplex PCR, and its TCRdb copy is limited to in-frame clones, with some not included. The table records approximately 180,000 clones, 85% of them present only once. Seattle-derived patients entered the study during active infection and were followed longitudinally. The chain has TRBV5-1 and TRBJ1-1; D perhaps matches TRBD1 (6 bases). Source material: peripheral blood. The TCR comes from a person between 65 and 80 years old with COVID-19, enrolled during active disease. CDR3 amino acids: CASYRAGDTEAFF. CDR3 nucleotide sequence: TGCGCCAGCTACCGGGCAGGGGACACTGAAGCTTTCTTT. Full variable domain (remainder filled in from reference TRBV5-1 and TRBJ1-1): KAGVTQTPRYLIKTRGQQVTLSCSPISGHRSVSWYQQTPGQGLQFLFEYFSETQRNKGNFPGRFSGRQFSNSRSEMNVSTLELGDSALYLCASYRAGDTEAFFGQGTRLTVV.